These T cell receptor beta chains were read from a single sample in a study of T cells in Graves' hyperthyroidism and ophthalmopathy. Via MiXCR, TCRdb re-called the multiplex PCR reads, giving one row per CDR3 protein. The sample lists over 550,000 distinct CDR3 sequences; approximately 15% were seen once. Sequencing used blood. Receptors were obtained from a woman under 30 with Graves' hyperthyroidism. Each CDR3 is given with its conserved first and last residue. A D gene is named only where the DNA matches it firmly. The size of a clone is reported for some rows only, either as once, few or many, or as a class for expanded clones.

j_call	clone_size	d_call	v_call	cdr3_aa
TRBJ2-1	.	TRBD2	TRBV5-4	CASSLGTRGYNEQFF
TRBJ2-1	few	.	TRBV5-1	CASSLEIVTDEQFF
TRBJ2-1	.	.	TRBV24-1	CAAERQGGNEQFF
TRBJ2-7	.	.	TRBV2	CASSDVSVGGEQYF
TRBJ2-1	.	TRBD2	TRBV7-9	CASSLGSGRAANEQFF
TRBJ2-7	many	TRBD1	TRBV7-2	CASSQLGGQGAGEQYF
TRBJ1-1	many	.	TRBV18	CASSQQRNTEAFF
TRBJ2-7	.	.	TRBV2	CASSPGESSYEQYF
TRBJ2-1	many	.	TRBV5-1	CASSSGPTPHEQFF
TRBJ2-7	many	TRBD2	TRBV20-1	CSALFAGGAYEQYF
TRBJ1-6	many	TRBD1	TRBV6-1	CASRRTGDNSPLHF
TRBJ2-2	.	.	TRBV28	CASLPWGSGELFF
TRBJ1-5	.	TRBD1	TRBV6-2/TRBV6-3	CGSSMTGENQPQHF
TRBJ2-7	.	.	TRBV13	CASSDPDSPYEQYF
TRBJ2-2	few	TRBD1	TRBV12-3/TRBV12-4	CASRLGQAVPGELFF
TRBJ2-5	once	.	TRBV25-1	CASSDLWGEETQYF
TRBJ2-7	many	.	TRBV28	CASRRPGGTYEQYF
TRBJ2-7	.	TRBD2	TRBV20-1	CSARDRTSRYEQYF
TRBJ2-7	.	.	TRBV5-1	CASTRDTYPYEQYF
TRBJ2-1	.	TRBD2	TRBV29-1	CSVAGLAGGGGAQFF
TRBJ1-1	many	.	TRBV6-1	CASSVPGFNTEAFF
TRBJ2-3	few	.	TRBV24-1	CATSDVGGGTDTQYF
TRBJ1-3	many	TRBD1	TRBV2	CASSSDRRPNTIYF
TRBJ1-5	few	TRBD1	TRBV19	CASSIGTGGQQPQHF
TRBJ2-1	.	.	TRBV24-1	CATSDVSTGPLDNEQFF
TRBJ2-5	.	TRBD2	TRBV6-1	CASSGTSGNIQETQYF
TRBJ2-5	many	.	TRBV2	CASSVYRDQETQYF
TRBJ2-3	many	TRBD2	TRBV7-9	CASSFSGGRRGTQYF